These 25 T cell receptor beta chains came from one sample sequenced in a study of cytomegalovirus exposure and HLA in healthy donors. Amplification used 60 Vbeta primers and 13 Jbeta primers. The repertoire was sequenced with immunoSEQ multiplex PCR; TCRdb's copy has only in-frame clones and lacks some. The sample has 90,000 to 100,000 clones; about 80% are singletons. Source material: PBMCs. The receptors here all came from a man aged 55 to 69 in good health and CMV-seropositive.

This clone was picked up a small number of times. The genes are TRBV6-1 and TRBJ1-6; TRBD1 aligns across 8 bases. J gave up 7 bases and V 8 bases, and 10 bases lay outside the gene matches. Germline CDR1 is MNHNS and CDR2 is SASEGT. CDR3 length: 15 amino acids. CDR3 DNA sequence: TGTGCCAGCTTCCGTCAGGGGGCGAGGAATTCACCCCTCCACTTT. Translating gives CASFRQGARNSPLHF.

The chain uses TRBV6-1 and TRBJ2-7, with TRBD1 as a possible D gene (6 bases). CDR3 length: 12 amino acids. CDR1 is MNHNS, CDR2 SASEGT, per germline. Trimming pared 7 bases from V and 5 bases from J, leaving 12 bases between. DNA for the CDR3: TGTGCCAGCACAGAGGGGGTCCACGAGCAGTACTTC. The encoded protein is CASTEGVHEQYF.

The V gene is TRBV7-6, the J gene TRBJ2-7; 10 bases agree with TRBD1. Germline V CDR1 and CDR2: SGHVS, FNYEAQ. The V segment lost 4 bases and the J segment 6 bases; nucleotides outside the gene matches: 9. This CDR3 region has 15 residues. The CDR3 nucleotides read TGTGCCAGCAGCTCCGGAACCGGGACAGGGGTCGAGCAGTACTTC. This sequence encodes CASSSGTGTGVEQYF. Full variable domain (missing parts from reference TRBV7-6 and TRBJ2-7): GAGVSQSPRYKVTKRGQDVALRCDPISGHVSLYWYRQALGQGPEFLTYFNYEAQQDKSGLPNDRFSAERPEGSISTLTIQRTEQRDSAMYRCASSSGTGTGVEQYFGPGTRLTVT.

This chain joins TRBV18 and TRBJ2-1; the match to TRBD1 covers 11 bases. V gave up 10 bases and J gave up 9 bases; unmatched junction bases: 8. CDR3 length: 13 residues. CDR1 KGHSH and CDR2 LQKENI come from the germline V gene. The CDR3 sequence: CATGQGARGEQFF. CDR3 nucleotide sequence: TGTGCCACCGGACAGGGGGCGCGGGGTGAGCAGTTCTTC.

The chain has TRBV28 and TRBJ2-5; D gene uncertain. The end of the DNA aligns better with TRBJ2-7, so the J call may be wrong. The germline gives CDR1 MDHEN, CDR2 SYDVKM. The CDR3 runs to 12 residues. In nucleotides, the CDR3 is TGTGCCAGCAGCCTTTCTCCTTACGAGCAGTACTTC. Translation gives CASSLSPYEQYF.

The rearrangement uses TRBV6-1 and TRBJ1-1; D is unresolved. The CDR3 is 11 amino acids. Germline values: CDR1 MNHNS, CDR2 SASEGT. This CDR3 reads CAAERNTEAFF. The CDR3 region has the DNA TGTGCGGCGGAACGGAACACTGAAGCTTTCTTT.

The chain combines TRBV7-3 with TRBJ2-1, with 10 bases lining up with TRBD2. Germline values: CDR1 SGHTA, CDR2 FQGTGA. This CDR3 is 16 amino acids long. V gave up 0 bases and J gave up 4 bases; unmatched junction bases: 3. The CDR3 protein is CASSLTTSGLYNEQFF. The CDR3 DNA reads as TGTGCCAGCAGCTTAACGACTAGCGGGTTGTACAATGAGCAGTTCTTC.

The rearrangement uses TRBV6-5 and TRBJ2-3; 9 bases align to TRBD2. CDR3 length equals 16 residues. Germline CDR1 and CDR2: MNHEY and SVGAGI. V dropped 3 bases and J dropped 3; count of bases not matched to a gene: 7. In DNA form, the CDR3 reads TGTGCCAGCAGTTATTTTGCGGGGGGGCCGACAGATACGCAGTATTTT. This sequence encodes CASSYFAGGPTDTQYF.

The chain links TRBV9 to TRBJ2-2; 8 positions match TRBD1. This CDR3 contains 16 residues. V dropped 1 base and J dropped 1; count of bases not matched to a gene: 3. Germline CDR1 SGDLS, CDR2 YYNGEE. This CDR3 reads CASSVLGTGNTGELFF. CDR3 nucleotides: TGTGCCAGCAGCGTATTAGGGACAGGGAACACCGGGGAGCTGTTTTTT.

This sequence joins TRBV6-5 and TRBJ1-2, with D maybe TRBD1 (6 bases). Per germline, CDR1 MNHEY and CDR2 SVGAGI. With 4 bases removed from V and 6 bases from J, the gap between germline ends came to 21 bases. This CDR3 contains 16 residues. The CDR3 coding sequence is TGTGCCAGCAGTTTTTTTGGCGGCGGGGGCAGGGATGGCTACACCTTC. Protein: CASSFFGGGGRDGYTF.

J is TRBJ1-2 and V is TRBV18, with 11 bases lining up with TRBD1. Germline V gene sequence: CDR1 KGHSH, CDR2 LQKENI. Trimming took 3 bases from V and 4 from J; bases not matched to a gene: 10. The CDR3 extends over 17 amino acids. The CDR3 region is CASSPFRTGGGFYGYTF. DNA for the CDR3: TGTGCCAGCTCACCCTTCAGGACAGGGGGCGGTTTCTATGGCTACACCTTC.

In this sample, this clone turned up a few times. The chain carries TRBV2 and TRBJ1-5, with D possibly being TRBD1 (5 bases). The V end lost 3 bases, the J end lost 1 base, and 7 bases lay between the germline ends. CDR1 is SNHLY and CDR2 is FYNNEI in the germline V gene. This CDR3 spans 14 amino acids. The CDR3: CASSEGLSNQPQHF. DNA of the CDR3: TGTGCCAGCAGTGAGGGGCTGAGCAATCAGCCCCAGCATTTT.

Worth noting for this clone: Other DNA sequences in this sample translate to the same CDR3. The V gene is TRBV29-1, the J gene TRBJ1-1; D is ambiguous. Germline V lookup: CDR1 SQVTM, CDR2 ANQGSEA. Between the trimmed V and J ends, which lost 5 bases and 10 bases, there was a span of 14 bases. The length of the CDR3 is 11 residues. The CDR3 nucleotides read TGCAGCGTTCTCCTTAGAGGAGGAGCTTTCTTT. Protein sequence: CSVLLRGGAFF.

The rearrangement links TRBV7-2 to TRBJ1-1; a possible D gene is TRBD1 (6 bases). Trimming removed 5 bases from V and 3 bases from J, with 25 bases in between. The CDR3 length is 18 residues. CDR1 is SGHTA and CDR2 is FQGNSA in the germline V gene. For the CDR3, the DNA is TGTGCCAGCAGCCTCACAGCCCCGACAGGCTTGGGGTACACTGAAGCTTTCTTT. It is translated as CASSLTAPTGLGYTEAFF.

The V gene is TRBV29-1, the J gene TRBJ2-5, with D hard to call. Germline CDR1 is SQVTM and CDR2 is ANQGSEA. This CDR3 is built from 10 residues. The V and J ends lost 7 bases and 4 bases respectively, with 7 bases between them. The CDR3 bases are TGCAGCGCCCTTATAGAGACCCAGTACTTC. Residues: CSALIETQYF.

This chain uses TRBV5-1 with TRBJ2-3, with 8 bases matching TRBD2. CDR3 size: 15 residues. V lost 3 bases, J lost 0 bases, and 3 bases stayed unmatched. Germline-derived CDR1 and CDR2 are SGHRS and YFSETQ. CDR3: CASSSAGASTDTQYF. The DNA for the CDR3 is TGCGCCAGCAGCTCAGCGGGGGCGAGCACAGATACGCAGTATTTT.

The V gene is TRBV5-6, the J gene TRBJ1-5, with TRBD1 identical over 9 bases. The germline V gene encodes CDR1 SGHDT and CDR2 YYEEEE. This CDR3 region has 15 residues. Trimming at V came to 5 bases and at J to 5 bases, leaving 8 bases not matched to a gene. CDR3 DNA sequence: TGTGCCAGCAGTTCGACAGGGGGTGGTCATCAGCCCCAGCATTTT. Protein product: CASSSTGGGHQPQHF.

This rearrangement joins TRBV7-9 to TRBJ1-1; D not certain. The CDR3 loop spans 12 amino acids. Trimming cost V 8 bases and J 4 bases, with 11 bases left between them. Germline CDR1 reads SEHNR; CDR2 reads FQNEAQ (reference sequence). Here the CDR3 reads CASLSPSTEAFF. The CDR3 DNA follows: TGTGCCAGCCTGAGTCCTAGCACTGAAGCTTTCTTT.

This chain joins TRBV18 and TRBJ2-7; 10 bases align to TRBD1. CDR3 length equals 14 residues. Germline V gene lookup returns CDR1 KGHSH and CDR2 LQKENI. Losses at the gene ends were 6 bases for V and 3 bases for J; bases not matched to a gene: 5. CDR3 nucleotide sequence: TGTGCCAGCTCGACAGGGGGCCAGGGCTACGAGCAGTACTTC. This translates into CASSTGGQGYEQYF.

CDR3 bases: TGTGCCAGCAGCGACCCCCCCGGGACAGGGGGCGAAGATACGCAGTATTTT. It specifies CASSDPPGTGGEDTQYF. This chain uses TRBV7-6 with TRBJ2-3; 12 bases are shared with TRBD1. V lost 5 bases to trimming and J lost 5 bases; unmatched junction nucleotides: 11. The CDR3 runs to 17 residues. Germline-derived CDR1 and CDR2 are SGHVS and FNYEAQ.

The CDR3 is CASSPRITDTQYF. CDR3 nucleotide sequence: TGCGCCAGCAGCCCGAGAATCACAGATACGCAGTATTTT. The chain employs TRBV4-3 and TRBJ2-3; D ambiguous. V lost 4 bases and J lost 2, with 7 bases in between. The CDR3 has 13 residues. Germline V lookup: CDR1 LGHNA, CDR2 YSLEER.

The chain uses TRBV9 and TRBJ2-7; no reliable D call. This CDR3 is built from 14 residues. The germline CDR1 and CDR2 sequences are SGDLS and YYNGEE. Trimming pared 0 bases from V and 3 bases from J, leaving 10 bases between. Written as DNA, the CDR3 is TGTGCCAGCAGCGTAGGGGCCTTATACTACGAGCAGTACTTC. Translation: CASSVGALYYEQYF.

The chain carries TRBV6-5 and TRBJ2-7, with D possibly being TRBD2 (5 bases). The CDR3 is 14 residues long. The germline CDR1 and CDR2 sequences are MNHEY and SVGAGI. V lost 6 bases and J 0 bases, leaving 12 bases between the germline ends. DNA of the CDR3: TGTGCCAGCAGGTACCGGACTCACTCCTACGAGCAGTACTTC. It translates to CASRYRTHSYEQYF.

This rearrangement joins TRBV5-1 to TRBJ2-2, with unresolved D. V was trimmed by 3 bases and J by 0 bases, leaving 12 bases between them. The CDR3 is made up of 16 amino acids. Germline lookup yields CDR1 SGHRS and CDR2 YFSETQ. This CDR3 is CASSYQTSANTGELFF. The CDR3 coding sequence is TGCGCCAGCAGCTACCAGACATCCGCGAACACCGGGGAGCTGTTTTTT.

The rearrangement joins TRBV9 to TRBJ2-5; 7 positions match TRBD1. V gave up 3 bases and J gave up 3 bases; unmatched junction bases: 8. Germline CDR1 and CDR2: SGDLS and YYNGEE. The CDR3 extends over 15 amino acids. CDR3 in DNA: TGTGCCAGCAGCGCCACCGGGACAGAGAAAGAGACCCAGTACTTC. Amino acids: CASSATGTEKETQYF.